These 18 T cell receptor beta chains came from one sample sequenced in a study of beta chain features in type 1 diabetes. Regarding the study as a whole: Across all four CD4+ subsets, people with type 1 diabetes showed modestly shorter TCRB CDR3s.

Their recognized antigens are unknown. The study reverse transcribed the entire isolated RNA, so it sequenced expressed TCRB transcripts. Sequencing used immunoSEQ multiplex PCR; TCRdb keeps in-frame clones, though not all of them. The sample consists of about 28,000 clones, 65% of them appearing once. Sequenced: Tregs from blood. The receptors come from a woman under 40 with type 1 diabetes.

This chain uses TRBV27 with TRBJ1-2; no definite D call. The CDR3 is 13 residues long. In germline, CDR1 is MNHEY, CDR2 SMNVEV (reference sequence). Trimming cost V 8 bases and J 4 bases, with 14 bases left between them. The CDR3 nucleotides are TGTGCCAGCGCGACCAGGTTGTTCTATGGCTACACCTTC. This translates into CASATRLFYGYTF.

V gene TRBV7-9 combines with J gene TRBJ1-1, with D possibly being TRBD1 (6 bases). V was trimmed by 1 base and J by 11 bases, leaving 20 bases between them. The CDR3 consists of 15 residues. Germline V lookup: CDR1 SEHNR, CDR2 FQNEAQ (reference sequence). Written as DNA, the CDR3 is TGTGCCAGCAGCTTAGTCGTTTCGACAGGCCGGCGCGCTTTCTTT. Residues: CASSLVVSTGRRAFF.

V is TRBV11-2 and J is TRBJ2-1; 14 positions agree with TRBD2. CDR1 is SGHAT and CDR2 is FQNNGV in the germline V gene. The CDR3 consists of 14 residues. V was clipped by 5 bases and J by 9 bases; unmatched bases: 3. In nucleotides, the CDR3 is TGTGCCAGCAGCCGGACTAGCGGGAGGCTTGAGCAGTTCTTC. Translating it yields CASSRTSGRLEQFF.

The V gene is TRBV29-1, the J gene TRBJ1-1; possible D gene TRBD1, 5 bases. Trimming left V 4 bases short and J 5 bases short, with 11 bases between. The germline CDR1 and CDR2 sequences are SQVTM and ANQGSEA. CDR3 length equals 12 residues. This CDR3 reads CSVGEQETEAFF. For the CDR3, the DNA is TGCAGCGTTGGGGAACAGGAGACTGAAGCTTTCTTT.

This clone occurred once. V is TRBV5-1 and J is TRBJ2-1; the match to TRBD2 covers 9 bases. The V and J ends lost 4 bases and 2 bases, in that order; junction bases with no gene match: 4. The CDR3 spans 15 residues. Germline CDR1 and CDR2: SGHRS and YFSETQ. In DNA form, the CDR3 reads TGCGCCAGCAGCGAAGCGGGAGGACCCTACAATGAGCAGTTCTTC. Translating gives CASSEAGGPYNEQFF.

There are a few counts of this clone. The chain joins TRBV6-5 to TRBJ1-1; D possibly corresponds to TRBD1 (6 bases). Trimming left V 0 bases short and J 1 base short, with 6 bases between. This CDR3 spans 14 amino acids. CDR1 is MNHEY, CDR2 SVGAGI, per germline. The CDR3 coding sequence is TGTGCCAGCAGTTACTCGGACAGGAACACTGAAGCTTTCTTT. This encodes CASSYSDRNTEAFF.

This clone was detected once. V gene TRBV28 combines with J gene TRBJ2-1; 12 nucleotides align to TRBD2. The CDR3 has 14 residues. V was clipped by 8 bases and J by 3 bases; unmatched bases: 2. Germline V lookup: CDR1 MDHEN, CDR2 SYDVKM. CDR3 sequence reads: CASRLAGDYNEQFF. CDR3 bases: TGTGCCAGCCGACTAGCGGGAGACTACAATGAGCAGTTCTTC.

This chain links TRBV5-1 with TRBJ2-6, with no clear D. Per the germline V gene, CDR1 is SGHRS and CDR2 is YFSETQ. V was trimmed by 1 base and J by 0 bases, leaving 14 bases between them. The CDR3 contains 18 residues. The CDR3 protein is CASSLLEQYFSGANVLTF. The CDR3 DNA is TGCGCCAGCAGCTTGTTGGAGCAGTACTTCTCTGGGGCCAACGTCCTGACTTTC.

The genes are TRBV28 and TRBJ2-3; possibly TRBD1 for D (5 bases). The germline V and J ends were trimmed by 3 bases and 3 bases, with 7 bases remaining between them. The CDR3 consists of 13 residues. Germline V gives CDR1 MDHEN, CDR2 SYDVKM. CDR3 nucleotide sequence: TGTGCCAGCAGTTTCCCAGGGACAGATACGCAGTATTTT. Its protein product is CASSFPGTDTQYF.

This chain connects TRBV7-9 to TRBJ2-1; 11 bases line up with TRBD1. CDR3 length: 16 residues. CDR1 is SEHNR and CDR2 is FQNEAQ in the germline V gene (reference sequence). Trimming removed 5 bases from V and 7 bases from J; junction bases left unmatched: 10. CDR3 bases: TGTGCCAGCAGCCTCCGGACAGGGGGCATCGGGAATGAGCAGTTCTTC. Protein: CASSLRTGGIGNEQFF.

This clone showed up just once. The chain employs TRBV6-5 and TRBJ2-3; D possibly corresponds to TRBD1 (5 bases). This CDR3 has 12 amino acids. Germline values: CDR1 MNHEY, CDR2 SVGAGI. V was cut by 4 bases and J by 8 bases, with 10 bases left in between. The CDR3: CASSFKGITQYF. DNA of the CDR3: TGTGCCAGCAGTTTTAAGGGGATTACGCAGTATTTT.

V is TRBV2 and J is TRBJ1-4, with TRBD1 matching over 8 bases. Germline V CDR1 and CDR2: SNHLY, FYNNEI. V lost 3 bases and J lost 0; bases outside the gene matches: 6. The CDR3 loop spans 17 amino acids. The CDR3 DNA sequence: TGTGCCAGCAGTGAGGGGACAGGTACTGCAACTAATGAAAAACTGTTTTTT. Protein sequence: CASSEGTGTATNEKLFF.

The V and J genes are TRBV6-1 and TRBJ2-7, with D unresolved. V shed 6 bases and J shed 3 bases, with 9 bases lying between them. The CDR3 loop spans 12 amino acids. Germline V gene sequence: CDR1 MNHNS, CDR2 SASEGT. The CDR3 coding sequence is TGTGCCAGCAGAACCTCCTACTACGAGCAGTACTTC. Its protein product is CASRTSYYEQYF.

V gene TRBV6-5 combines with J gene TRBJ2-5, with 7 bases fitting TRBD2. The DNA matches TRBJ2-7 better at its end, which makes the J call doubtful. The CDR3 has 15 amino acids. Germline V lookup: CDR1 MNHEY, CDR2 SVGAGI. The CDR3 region has the DNA TGTGCCAGCAGTTACGGAGCGGGATGGAACTACGAGCAGTACTTC. This codes for CASSYGAGWNYEQYF.

The chain employs TRBV2 and TRBJ2-1; a weak D match, TRBD1 (6 bases). V lost 6 bases and J lost 4, with 7 bases in between. Germline loops: CDR1 SNHLY, CDR2 FYNNEI. CDR3 length equals 12 residues. The CDR3 DNA sequence: TGTGCCAGCAGGGGACAATACAATGAGCAGTTCTTC. It encodes CASRGQYNEQFF.

This clone was found a few times. The genes are TRBV7-9 and TRBJ1-1; 9 nucleotides agree with TRBD1. The germline gives CDR1 SEHNR, CDR2 FQNEAQ (reference sequence). The ends lost 6 bases at V and 1 base at J; junction bases unmatched: 0. The CDR3 spans 13 residues. CDR3 protein: CASRGQGNTEAFF. The CDR3 nucleotides are TGTGCCAGCAGGGGACAGGGGAACACTGAAGCTTTCTTT.

The DNA of the CDR3 is TGCGCCAGCAGTCTGGGGGGGGTTAGTGCGGAGACCCAGTACTTC. The encoded protein is CASSLGGVSAETQYF. This sequence joins TRBV5-1 and TRBJ2-5, with 7 bases fitting TRBD2. There are 15 residues in the CDR3. Germline V CDR1 and CDR2: SGHRS, YFSETQ. J gave up 5 bases and V 5 bases, and 12 bases lay outside the gene matches.

The rearrangement uses TRBV7-8 and TRBJ1-4; D possibly corresponds to TRBD1 (6 bases). Germline CDR1 SGHVS, CDR2 FQNEAQ. This CDR3 is built from 14 residues. Trimming pared 2 bases from V and 7 bases from J, leaving 11 bases between. CDR3 nucleotides: TGTGCCAGCAGCTTAACGCAGGGGAGTGAAAAACTGTTTTTT. Translating it yields CASSLTQGSEKLFF.